This T cell receptor (beta chain) derives from a study of blood T cell repertoires in COVID-19. Study-level background: Sites across the United States, Italy and Spain contributed samples from acute and convalescent COVID-19.

TCRdb's copy holds only in-frame clones and misses some; the assay was immunoSEQ multiplex PCR. The repertoire holds about 92,000 clones, with about 78% as singletons. Trimming took 4 bases from V and 4 from J, leaving 14 bases between them. CDR3 length: 15 residues. Germline CDR1 and CDR2: LNHDA and SQIVND (reference sequence). The sequenced sample consisted of peripheral blood. The source of this sequence is a man in his forties or fifties who had recovered from COVID-19. V and J are TRBV19 and TRBJ1-3; D is unresolved. The CDR3 DNA reads as TGTGCCAGTAGTAGGACCGCGGGGTACGGAAACACCATATATTTT. Translating gives CASSRTAGYGNTIYF.